These 8 T cell receptor beta chains share one sample of origin, sequenced in a study of T cell repertoires in cytomegalovirus infection. TCRdb analysed the reads with MiXCR anew, one entry per CDR3 protein. The repertoire consists of about 150,000 distinct CDR3 sequences, with around 20% occurring once and the leading ten covering approximately 11%. The sample consisted of PBMCs. The receptors originated from a human donor in good health (CMV status not recorded). Some clones in this sample may be carry-over from other donors' samples.

This clonotype has only a few counts. V is TRBV27 and J is TRBJ2-6; 7 positions match TRBD2. V lost 5 bases to trimming and J lost 0 bases; unmatched junction nucleotides: 10. CDR3 length equals 18 residues. CDR1 is MNHEY, CDR2 SMNVEV, per germline (reference sequence). CDR3 region: CASSPKTSYFSGANVLTF. DNA of the CDR3: TGTGCCAGCAGTCCCAAGACTAGCTATTTCTCTGGGGCCAACGTCCTGACTTTC.

V gene TRBV28 combines with J gene TRBJ1-1; possible D gene TRBD1, 5 bases. V lost 5 bases and J lost 7, with 11 bases in between. The length of the CDR3 is 12 residues. The germline V gene has CDR1 MDHEN and CDR2 SYDVKM. CDR3 residues: CASSETALEAFF. The CDR3 DNA is TGTGCCAGCAGTGAGACAGCCCTTGAAGCTTTCTTT.

This clonotype was observed a handful of times. This CDR3 reads CATSRDLPGTGELFF. CDR3 sequence (DNA): TGTGCCACCAGCAGAGATCTACCGGGGACCGGGGAGCTGTTTTTT. The chain carries TRBV15 and TRBJ2-2; D might be TRBD2 (5 bases). The CDR3 consists of 15 residues. Trimming stripped 0 bases from V and 5 bases from J, with 10 bases between. Germline V gene data show CDR1 as LNHNV and CDR2 as YYDKDF (reference sequence).

This clonotype turned up a few times. This chain uses TRBV11-2 with TRBJ2-7; D not resolved. The CDR3 runs to 13 residues. Trimming stripped 4 bases from V and 4 bases from J, with 11 bases between. The germline CDR1 and CDR2 sequences are SGHAT and FQNNGV. CDR3 coding DNA: TGTGCCAGCAGCTCTTATACAGCGTACGAGCAGTACTTC. As protein: CASSSYTAYEQYF.

This clonotype occurred a few times. The CDR3, as DNA: TGTGCCAGCAGTTTAAGAGGAGCAGGTCCCTACGAGCAGTACTTC. This translates into CASSLRGAGPYEQYF. The rearrangement links TRBV28 to TRBJ2-7; D is undetermined. This CDR3 is 15 amino acids long. Per germline, CDR1 MDHEN and CDR2 SYDVKM. Trimming shortened V by 2 bases and J by 2 bases, and 13 bases separated the two germline ends.

This clonotype was seen a handful of times. The V call is TRBV6-2 or TRBV6-3, the J call TRBJ2-1, with 7 positions matching TRBD2. The germline V gene has CDR1 MNHEY and CDR2 SVGEGT. V gave up 2 bases and J gave up 7 bases; unmatched junction bases: 8. The CDR3 loop spans 15 amino acids. CDR3 loop: CASSYRRESLNEQFF. Written as DNA, the CDR3 is TGTGCCAGCAGTTACAGGCGGGAGTCATTGAATGAGCAGTTCTTC.

This clonotype showed up just a few times. The gene calls are TRBV11-3 and TRBJ2-1; a possible D gene is TRBD2 (6 bases). The germline CDR1 and CDR2 sequences are SGHNT and YENEEA. The V end lost 0 bases, the J end lost 1 base, and 7 bases lay between the germline ends. This CDR3 comprises 15 residues. In DNA form, the CDR3 reads TGTGCCAGCAGCTTAGATCGGGGGTCCTACAATGAGCAGTTCTTC. Protein sequence: CASSLDRGSYNEQFF.

The chain joins TRBV11-2 to TRBJ1-4, with a possible D match to TRBD1 (5 bases). Trimming removed 5 bases at V and 7 bases at J, with 14 bases between. CDR1 and CDR2 (germline): SGHAT, FQNNGV. The CDR3 sequence is 14 residues long. The CDR3 spells CASSPGTTREKLFF. CDR3 nucleotide sequence: TGTGCCAGCAGCCCCGGGACCACGCGTGAAAAACTGTTTTTT. Full variable domain (missing parts from reference TRBV11-2 and TRBJ1-4): EAGVAQSPRYKIIEKRQSVAFWCNPISGHATLYWYQQILGQGPKLLIQFQNNGVVDDSQLPKDRFSAERLKGVDSTLKIQPAKLEDSAVYLCASSPGTTREKLFFGSGTQLSVL.